A few counts support the clone carrying this TCR beta chain. Clones were sequenced by immunoSEQ multiplex PCR, and TCRdb holds only the in-frame ones, with some missing. This table has almost 3,000 clones, roughly 83% appearing once. Germline CDR1 SEHNR, CDR2 FQNEAQ (reference sequence). The CDR3 extends over 13 amino acids. V trimming: 8 bases; J trimming: 3 bases; junction bases outside the gene matches: 3. Time point described: inflamed ileum from the surgical specimen. The data originate from a study of T cell repertoires in ileal Crohn's disease. The sequence was obtained from an adult with Crohn's disease. Material for sequencing was ileal tissue. The chain joins TRBV7-9 to TRBJ2-1; 8 bases are a match to TRBD2. As DNA, the CDR3 is TGTGCCAGCGGACGGGGGGGCTACAATGAGCAGTTCTTC. Residues: CASGRGGYNEQFF.